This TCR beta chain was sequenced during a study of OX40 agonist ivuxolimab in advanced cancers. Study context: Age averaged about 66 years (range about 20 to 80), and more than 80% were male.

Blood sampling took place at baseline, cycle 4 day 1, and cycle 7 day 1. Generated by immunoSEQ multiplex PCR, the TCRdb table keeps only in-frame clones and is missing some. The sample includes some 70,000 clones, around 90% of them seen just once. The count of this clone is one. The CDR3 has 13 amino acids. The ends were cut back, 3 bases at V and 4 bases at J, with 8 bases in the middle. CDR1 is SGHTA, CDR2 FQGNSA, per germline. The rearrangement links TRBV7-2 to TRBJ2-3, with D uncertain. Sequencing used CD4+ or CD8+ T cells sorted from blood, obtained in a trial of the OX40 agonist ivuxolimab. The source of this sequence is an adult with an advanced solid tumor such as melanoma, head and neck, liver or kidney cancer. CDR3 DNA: TGTGCCAGCAGCTTTTGGGTAGCAGATACGCAGTATTTT. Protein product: CASSFWVADTQYF.